Sequencing of this T cell receptor beta chain was carried out in a study of radiotherapy plus CTLA-4 blockade in lung cancer. At the level of the study: Objective responses were observed in 15% to 20% of patients, and disease control was achieved by roughly 30%.

Libraries were prepared by immunoSEQ multiplex PCR; TCRdb keeps only in-frame clonotypes and omits some of them. The table has 50,000 or so clones, about 88% seen once. Worth noting for this clone: Its antigen is unknown.

The germline V gene encodes CDR1 SGHRS and CDR2 YFSETQ. Trimming cost V 2 bases and J 0 bases; bases outside gene matches: 8. This CDR3 contains 17 residues. Study results and limitations: Among blood TCR repertoires after radiotherapy plus ipilimumab, tumor-derived clones expanded. The authors reported that early blood T cell clone dynamics, with interferon-beta, best predicted response.

V is TRBV5-1 and J is TRBJ1-3; 7 nucleotides line up with TRBD1. The sample consisted of peripheral blood, taken from a patient treated with radiotherapy plus ipilimumab. The receptor comes from a human donor with non-small cell lung cancer whose response to radiotherapy plus ipilimumab could not be evaluated. The CDR3 loop reads CASSFSGQLSSGNTIYF. In nucleotides, the CDR3 is TGCGCCAGCAGCTTTTCGGGACAGCTTTCCTCTGGAAACACCATATATTTT.